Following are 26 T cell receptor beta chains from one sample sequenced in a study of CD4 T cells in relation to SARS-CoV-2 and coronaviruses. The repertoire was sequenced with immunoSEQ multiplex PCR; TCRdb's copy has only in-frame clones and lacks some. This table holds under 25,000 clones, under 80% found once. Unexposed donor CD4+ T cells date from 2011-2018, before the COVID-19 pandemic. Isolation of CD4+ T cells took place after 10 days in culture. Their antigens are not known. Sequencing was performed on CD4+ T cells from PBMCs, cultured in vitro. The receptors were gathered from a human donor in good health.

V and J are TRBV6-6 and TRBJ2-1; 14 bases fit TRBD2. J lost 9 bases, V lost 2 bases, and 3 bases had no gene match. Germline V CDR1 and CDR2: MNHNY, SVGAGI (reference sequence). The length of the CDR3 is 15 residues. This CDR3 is CASSYGTSGRGEQFF. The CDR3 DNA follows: TGTGCCAGCAGTTACGGGACTAGCGGGAGAGGTGAGCAGTTCTTC.

The CDR3 nucleotides read TGTGCCATCAGTGAGTCGACGGAGGCCTACAATGAGCAGTTCTTC. This codes for CAISESTEAYNEQFF. The chain joins TRBV10-3 to TRBJ2-1; possibly TRBD2 for D (5 bases). The CDR3 covers 15 residues. Between the trimmed V and J ends, which lost 0 bases and 2 bases, there was a span of 8 bases. CDR1 is ENHRY and CDR2 is SYGVKD in the germline V gene.

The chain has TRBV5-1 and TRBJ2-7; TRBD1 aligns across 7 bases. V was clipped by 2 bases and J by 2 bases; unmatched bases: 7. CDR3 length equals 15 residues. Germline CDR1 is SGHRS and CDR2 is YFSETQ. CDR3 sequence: CASSLLSQGAYEQYF. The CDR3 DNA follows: TGCGCCAGCAGCTTACTAAGCCAGGGGGCCTACGAGCAGTACTTC. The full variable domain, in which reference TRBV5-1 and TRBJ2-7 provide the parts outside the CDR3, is KAGVTQTPRYLIKTRGQQVTLSCSPISGHRSVSWYQQTPGQGLQFLFEYFSETQRNKGNFPGRFSGRQFSNSRSEMNVSTLELGDSALYLCASSLLSQGAYEQYFGPGTRLTVT.

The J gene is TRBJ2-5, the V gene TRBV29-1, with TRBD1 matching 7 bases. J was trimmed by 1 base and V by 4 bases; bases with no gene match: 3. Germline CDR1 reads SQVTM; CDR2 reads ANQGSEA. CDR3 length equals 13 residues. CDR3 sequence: CSVVRDSQETQYF. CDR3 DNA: TGCAGCGTTGTCCGGGACAGCCAAGAGACCCAGTACTTC.

The chain's CDR3 is CASSIAGTGRHLDTEAFF. The CDR3 nucleotides are TGTGCCAGTAGTATAGCGGGGACAGGGAGGCATCTGGACACTGAAGCTTTCTTT. V usage is TRBV19 and J usage is TRBJ1-1; 9 nucleotides match TRBD1. Looked up from germline, CDR1 is LNHDA and CDR2 is SQIVND (reference sequence). This CDR3 is 18 amino acids long. The junction had 12 bases not matched to a gene; V was cut back by 1 base and J by 3 bases. Based on the CDR3 plus reference TRBV19 and TRBJ1-1, the full variable domain is DGGITQSPKYLFRKEGQNVTLSCEQNLNHDAMYWYRQDPGQGLRLIYYSQIVNDFQKGDIAEGYSVSREKKESFPLTVTSAQKNPTAFYLCASSIAGTGRHLDTEAFFGQGTRLTVV.

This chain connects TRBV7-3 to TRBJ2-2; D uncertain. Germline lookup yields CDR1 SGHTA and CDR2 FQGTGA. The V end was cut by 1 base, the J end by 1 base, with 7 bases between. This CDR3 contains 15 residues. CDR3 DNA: TGTGCCAGCAGCTTAATCGCCGGGAACACCGGGGAGCTGTTTTTT. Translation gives CASSLIAGNTGELFF. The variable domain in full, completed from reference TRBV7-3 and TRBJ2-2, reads GAGVSQTPSNKVTEKGKYVELRCDPISGHTALYWYRQSLGQGPEFLIYFQGTGAADDSGLPNDRFFAVRPEGSVSTLKIQRTERGDSAVYLCASSLIAGNTGELFFGEGSRLTVL.

The CDR3 sequence: CASNLAGGRGGDEQFF. The CDR3 DNA follows: TGTGCCAGCAATCTAGCGGGAGGCCGAGGTGGGGATGAGCAGTTCTTC. This chain uses TRBV6-6 with TRBJ2-1; 11 nucleotides align to TRBD2. This CDR3 is built from 16 residues. With V trimmed by 7 bases and J by 8 bases, 13 bases remained unmatched. Germline lookup yields CDR1 MNHNY and CDR2 SVGAGI (reference sequence).

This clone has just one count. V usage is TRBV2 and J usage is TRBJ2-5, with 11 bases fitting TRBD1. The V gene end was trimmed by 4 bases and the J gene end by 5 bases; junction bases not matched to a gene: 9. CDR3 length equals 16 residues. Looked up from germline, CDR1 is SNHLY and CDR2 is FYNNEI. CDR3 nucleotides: TGTGCCAGCAGTGGCTGGGACAGGGGGTTGGCTGAGACCCAGTACTTC. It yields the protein CASSGWDRGLAETQYF.

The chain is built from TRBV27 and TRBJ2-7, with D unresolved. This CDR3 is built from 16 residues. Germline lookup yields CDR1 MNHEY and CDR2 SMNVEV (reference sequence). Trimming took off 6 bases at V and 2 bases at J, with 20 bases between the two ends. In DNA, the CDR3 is TGTGCCAGCAGCAACTTAGATGGCAGCTTTACCTACGAGCAGTACTTC. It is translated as CASSNLDGSFTYEQYF.

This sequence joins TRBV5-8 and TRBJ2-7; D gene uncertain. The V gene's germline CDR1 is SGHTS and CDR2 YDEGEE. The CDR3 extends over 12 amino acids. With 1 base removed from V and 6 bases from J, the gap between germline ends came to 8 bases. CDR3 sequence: CASSLTRREQYF. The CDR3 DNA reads TGTGCCAGCAGCTTGACGCGGCGCGAGCAGTACTTC.

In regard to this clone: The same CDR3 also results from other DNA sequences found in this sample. CDR3 DNA sequence: TGTGCCAGCAGCCAGAGCTACGAGCAGTACTTC. Its protein product is CASSQSYEQYF. The chain recombines TRBV3-1 (or the pseudogene TRBV3-2) with TRBJ2-7, with D unclear. This CDR3 region has 11 residues. Between the trimmed V and J ends, which lost 3 bases and 3 bases, there was a span of 3 bases. Germline V lookup: CDR1 LGHDT, CDR2 YNNKEL (reference sequence).

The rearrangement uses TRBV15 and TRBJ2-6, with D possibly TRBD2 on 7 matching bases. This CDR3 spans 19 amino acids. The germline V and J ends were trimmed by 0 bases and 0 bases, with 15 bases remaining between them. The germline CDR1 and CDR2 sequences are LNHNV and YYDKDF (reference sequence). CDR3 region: CATSRDIQGGGSGANVLTF. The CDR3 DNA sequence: TGTGCCACCAGCAGAGATATACAGGGAGGGGGCTCTGGGGCCAACGTCCTGACTTTC.

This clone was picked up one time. The CDR3 DNA reads as TGTGCCACGCGACCCCCCCCTGAAGCTTTCTTT. It specifies CATRPPPEAFF. The V call is TRBV6-5, the J call TRBJ1-1; the D is unclear. Between the trimmed V and J ends, which lost 10 bases and 6 bases, there was a span of 12 bases. The CDR3 length is 11 residues. The germline V gene has CDR1 MNHEY and CDR2 SVGAGI.

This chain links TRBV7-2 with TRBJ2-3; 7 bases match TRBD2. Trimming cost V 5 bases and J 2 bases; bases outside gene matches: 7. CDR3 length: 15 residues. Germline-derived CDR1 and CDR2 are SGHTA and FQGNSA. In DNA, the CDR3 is TGTGCCAGCAGCGGACACAGCGGGGACACAGATACGCAGTATTTT. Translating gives CASSGHSGDTDTQYF.

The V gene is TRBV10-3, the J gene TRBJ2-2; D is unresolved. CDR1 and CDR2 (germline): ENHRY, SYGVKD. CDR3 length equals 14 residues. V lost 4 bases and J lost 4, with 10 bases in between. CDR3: CAISAEQPTGELFF. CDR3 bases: TGTGCCATCAGTGCTGAGCAGCCCACCGGGGAGCTGTTTTTT.

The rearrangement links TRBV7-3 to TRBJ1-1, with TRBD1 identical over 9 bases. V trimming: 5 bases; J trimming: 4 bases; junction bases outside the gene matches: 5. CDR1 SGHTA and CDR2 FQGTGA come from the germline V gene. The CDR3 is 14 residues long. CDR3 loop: CASSPRTGATEAFF. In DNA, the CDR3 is TGTGCCAGCAGCCCCCGGACAGGGGCCACTGAAGCTTTCTTT. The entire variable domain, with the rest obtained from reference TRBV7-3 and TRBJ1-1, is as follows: GAGVSQTPSNKVTEKGKYVELRCDPISGHTALYWYRQSLGQGPEFLIYFQGTGAADDSGLPNDRFFAVRPEGSVSTLKIQRTERGDSAVYLCASSPRTGATEAFFGQGTRLTVV.

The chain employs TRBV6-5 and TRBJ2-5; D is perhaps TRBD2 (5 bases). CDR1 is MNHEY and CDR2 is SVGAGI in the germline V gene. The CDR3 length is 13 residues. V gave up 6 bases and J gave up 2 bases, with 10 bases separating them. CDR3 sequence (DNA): TGTGCCAGCAGGACGGGATTTCAAGAGACCCAGTACTTC. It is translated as CASRTGFQETQYF.

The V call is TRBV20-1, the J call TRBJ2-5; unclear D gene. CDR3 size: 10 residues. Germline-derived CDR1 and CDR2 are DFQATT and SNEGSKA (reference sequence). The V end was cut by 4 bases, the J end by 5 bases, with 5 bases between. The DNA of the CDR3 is TGCAGTGCTATCATGGAGACCCAGTACTTC. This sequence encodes CSAIMETQYF.

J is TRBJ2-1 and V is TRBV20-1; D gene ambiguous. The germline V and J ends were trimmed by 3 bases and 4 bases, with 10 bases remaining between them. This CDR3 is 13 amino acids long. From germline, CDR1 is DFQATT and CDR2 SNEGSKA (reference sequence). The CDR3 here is CSASGRWYNEQFF. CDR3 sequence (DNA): TGCAGTGCTAGTGGTCGATGGTACAATGAGCAGTTCTTC.

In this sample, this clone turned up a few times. CDR3 sequence reads: CASSALDRGGEAFF. DNA of the CDR3: TGTGCCAGCAGTGCCTTAGACAGGGGAGGTGAAGCTTTCTTT. The chain uses TRBV2 and TRBJ1-1; 8 bases agree with TRBD1. The CDR3 runs 14 residues. The germline gives CDR1 SNHLY, CDR2 FYNNEI. V was clipped by 4 bases and J by 7 bases; unmatched bases: 8.

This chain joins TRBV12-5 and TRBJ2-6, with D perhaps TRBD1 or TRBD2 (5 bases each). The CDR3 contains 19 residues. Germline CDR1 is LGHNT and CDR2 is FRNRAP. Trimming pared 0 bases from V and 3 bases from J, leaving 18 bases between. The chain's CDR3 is CASGLVRDGTPSGANVLTF. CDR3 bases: TGTGCTAGTGGTTTGGTAAGGGACGGGACCCCGAGTGGGGCCAACGTCCTGACTTTC.

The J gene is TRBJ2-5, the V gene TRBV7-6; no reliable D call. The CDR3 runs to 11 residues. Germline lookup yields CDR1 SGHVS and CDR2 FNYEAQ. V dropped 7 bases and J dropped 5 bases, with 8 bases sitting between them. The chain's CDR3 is CASIFRETQYF. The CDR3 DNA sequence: TGTGCCAGCATCTTTAGGGAGACCCAGTACTTC. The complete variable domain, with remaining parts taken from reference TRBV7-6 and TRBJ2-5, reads GAGVSQSPRYKVTKRGQDVALRCDPISGHVSLYWYRQALGQGPEFLTYFNYEAQQDKSGLPNDRFSAERPEGSISTLTIQRTEQRDSAMYRCASIFRETQYFGPGTRLLVL.

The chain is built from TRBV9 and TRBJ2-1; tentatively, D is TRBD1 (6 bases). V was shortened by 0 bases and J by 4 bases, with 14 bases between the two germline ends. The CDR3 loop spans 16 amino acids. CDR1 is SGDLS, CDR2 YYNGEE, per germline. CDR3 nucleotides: TGTGCCAGCAGCGTAGGGGACACTACTATATACAATGAGCAGTTCTTC. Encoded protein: CASSVGDTTIYNEQFF.

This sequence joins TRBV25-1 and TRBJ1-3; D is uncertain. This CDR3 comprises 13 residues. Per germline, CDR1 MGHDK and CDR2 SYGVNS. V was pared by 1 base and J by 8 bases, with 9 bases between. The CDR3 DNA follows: TGTGCCAGCAGTGAATCGGGGAGACACACCATATATTTT. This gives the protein CASSESGRHTIYF.

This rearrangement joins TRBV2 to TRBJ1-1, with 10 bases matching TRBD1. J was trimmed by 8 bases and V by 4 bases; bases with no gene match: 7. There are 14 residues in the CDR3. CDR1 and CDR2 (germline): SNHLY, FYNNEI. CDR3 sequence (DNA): TGTGCCAGCAGTGGGGGGACAGGGGCCATAGAAGCTTTCTTT. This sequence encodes CASSGGTGAIEAFF.

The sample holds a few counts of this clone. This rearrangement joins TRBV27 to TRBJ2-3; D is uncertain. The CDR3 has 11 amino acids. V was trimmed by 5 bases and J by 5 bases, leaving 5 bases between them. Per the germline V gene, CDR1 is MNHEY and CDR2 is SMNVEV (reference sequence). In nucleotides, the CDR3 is TGTGCCAGCAGTCGTGGAGATACGCAGTATTTT. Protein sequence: CASSRGDTQYF.